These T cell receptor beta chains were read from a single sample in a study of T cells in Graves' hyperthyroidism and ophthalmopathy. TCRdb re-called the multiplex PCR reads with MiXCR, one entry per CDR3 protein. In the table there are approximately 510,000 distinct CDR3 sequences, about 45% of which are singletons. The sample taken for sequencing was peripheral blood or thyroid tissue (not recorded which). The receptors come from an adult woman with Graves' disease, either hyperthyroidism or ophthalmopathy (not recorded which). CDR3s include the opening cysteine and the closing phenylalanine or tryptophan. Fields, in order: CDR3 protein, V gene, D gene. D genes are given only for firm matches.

CSVGSRGQGEQYF	TRBV29-1	TRBD1
CASSYVRHTGELFF	TRBV6-5	.
CSGASPQGYEQYF	TRBV20-1	.
CASSLVGHNQPQHF	TRBV12-3/TRBV12-4	.
CSVEITGAGNTIYF	TRBV29-1	TRBD1
CAISVVVGVNTEALF	TRBV10-3	.
CASSLATSGYYGYTF	TRBV7-8	.
CASSSGTGDDGYTF	TRBV5-6	TRBD1
CSVRPKVTGADYGYTF	TRBV29-1	TRBD1
CASGLASINEQYF	TRBV2	TRBD2
CSARAGAGSGELFF	TRBV20-1	.
CAWSRGPNTEAFF	TRBV30	.
CATSRVDEKLFF	TRBV15	.
CAISDSSYGYTF	TRBV10-3	.
CATSRDRNNEKLFF	TRBV15	TRBD1
CASRGTGRVAQYF	TRBV25-1	TRBD1
CAINGVGTGGWETQYF	TRBV10-3	TRBD1
CASRIYRGRGETQYF	TRBV6-1	.
CASTRTGRAENTIYF	TRBV9	TRBD1
CASSSLPGQGAKTQYF	TRBV11-2	TRBD1
CSVVLQTSVLETQYF	TRBV29-1	TRBD2
CASSSRSRYGYTF	TRBV7-2	.
CARLAGVTGGANVLTF	TRBV7-2	TRBD2
CAISRPDLGEQYF	TRBV10-3	.
CAISYKQTFEQYF	TRBV10-3	.
CASSQEWGGYEQYF	TRBV4-3	TRBD2
CSVESGGGTDEAFF	TRBV29-1	TRBD1
CATKIPGGDEQFF	TRBV24-1	TRBD1
CAISGQVISNTGELFF	TRBV10-3	.
CASSHRTYQETQYF	TRBV7-2	.
CASSFSGTGEQFF	TRBV5-8	TRBD1
CATSRGSSPQHF	TRBV15	.
CASSDSDKNTEAFF	TRBV6-4	.
CASTRSSNYGYTF	TRBV14	.
CASSEYRQTNTGELFF	TRBV25-1	.
CASSFNRWADEQYF	TRBV5-1	.
CAISGAGNTEAFF	TRBV10-3	.
CASSLWQGATGELFF	TRBV5-1	TRBD1
CASSESDNHYGYTF	TRBV6-1	.
CASSESDSGSNNSPLHF	TRBV25-1	.
CASSRDIGTNTEAFF	TRBV5-1	.